One and the same sample provided the 15 T cell receptor beta chains below, sequenced in a study of cytomegalovirus exposure and HLA in healthy donors. The PCR had 60 Vbeta and 13 Jbeta primers. Assay used: immunoSEQ multiplex PCR; TCRdb lists only in-frame clones, some missing. The profile covers around 150,000 clones, with around 66% appearing a single time and approximately 6.5% taken by the ten largest. The sequenced sample was PBMCs. Receptors were obtained from a woman in her sixties or seventies in good health and CMV-seronegative.

The V and J genes are TRBV27 and TRBJ2-7, with 7 bases identical to TRBD2. CDR3 length: 14 residues. The V and J ends lost 6 bases and 0 bases, in that order; junction bases with no gene match: 5. Germline-derived CDR1 and CDR2 are MNHEY and SMNVEV (reference sequence). Written as DNA, the CDR3 is TGTGCCAGCAGACGAAGCGGGATCTCCTACGAGCAGTACTTC. It specifies CASRRSGISYEQYF.

This clone was recorded a few times. The chain combines TRBV11-2 with TRBJ2-2; D possibly corresponds to TRBD2 (7 bases). Germline CDR1 SGHAT, CDR2 FQNNGV. The CDR3 loop spans 15 amino acids. V was cut by 3 bases and J by 5 bases, with 13 bases left in between. The CDR3 nucleotides read TGTGCCAGCAGCTTGGGGGGGCGCCGGACCGGGGAGCTGTTTTTT. Translation gives CASSLGGRRTGELFF.

CDR3 sequence reads: CASSSLAGGYEQYF. The DNA of the CDR3 is TGTGCCAGCAGCTCTCTAGCGGGGGGCTACGAGCAGTACTTC. V and J are TRBV14 and TRBJ2-7, with 11 bases lining up with TRBD2. Germline loops: CDR1 SGHDN, CDR2 FVKESK. This CDR3 contains 14 residues. V dropped 5 bases and J dropped 3; count of bases not matched to a gene: 3.

CDR3 in DNA: TGCGCCAGCAGCTTGGGTGGGGGCCGTGGCGAGCAGTACTTC. Amino acid sequence: CASSLGGGRGEQYF. The V gene is TRBV5-1, the J gene TRBJ2-7, with D perhaps matching TRBD1 (6 bases). Trimming pared 0 bases from V and 6 bases from J, leaving 13 bases between. This CDR3 comprises 14 residues. Germline V CDR1 and CDR2: SGHRS, YFSETQ. The entire variable domain, with the rest obtained from reference TRBV5-1 and TRBJ2-7, is as follows: KAGVTQTPRYLIKTRGQQVTLSCSPISGHRSVSWYQQTPGQGLQFLFEYFSETQRNKGNFPGRFSGRQFSNSRSEMNVSTLELGDSALYLCASSLGGGRGEQYFGPGTRLTVT.

This chain links TRBV19 with TRBJ2-3; 9 bases map to TRBD1. The CDR3 sequence is 16 residues long. V lost 5 bases to trimming and J lost 3 bases; unmatched junction nucleotides: 9. Germline V gives CDR1 LNHDA, CDR2 SQIVND (reference sequence). In DNA form, the CDR3 reads TGTGCCAGTAGTGCACCAACAGGGGGCTGGACAGATACGCAGTATTTT. Encoded protein: CASSAPTGGWTDTQYF.

The chain joins TRBV5-1 to TRBJ2-7, with 11 bases aligning to TRBD1. CDR3 length: 15 amino acids. V lost 4 bases, J lost 0 bases, and 3 bases stayed unmatched. Germline V CDR1 and CDR2: SGHRS, YFSETQ. CDR3 coding DNA: TGCGCCAGCAGCCGCGGGACAGGGGGCTCCTACGAGCAGTACTTC. Translated: CASSRGTGGSYEQYF.

The chain is built from TRBV19 and TRBJ1-4, with D tentatively TRBD1 (5 bases). The CDR3 consists of 14 residues. Trimming took 5 bases from V and 8 from J, leaving 15 bases between them. The V gene's germline CDR1 is LNHDA and CDR2 SQIVND (reference sequence). The CDR3 here is CASSWGTGGEKLFF. The CDR3 DNA follows: TGTGCCAGTAGTTGGGGGACTGGGGGAGAAAAACTGTTTTTT.

The CDR3 protein is CAISDGSGIRNEQFF. The CDR3 DNA reads TGTGCCATCAGTGATGGGAGCGGGATTAGGAATGAGCAGTTCTTC. The chain carries TRBV10-3 and TRBJ2-1; 7 positions match TRBD2. V lost 3 bases and J lost 7; bases outside the gene matches: 9. The CDR3 spans 15 residues. Germline V gene data show CDR1 as ENHRY and CDR2 as SYGVKD.

In this sample, this clone turned up a few times. The chain joins TRBV5-4 to TRBJ2-3; the D gene is possibly TRBD2 (6 bases). V lost 0 bases, J lost 6 bases, and 11 bases lay in between. The CDR3 runs to 14 residues. Germline V gives CDR1 SGHNT, CDR2 YYREEE (reference sequence). This CDR3 reads CASSLERRDDTQYF. In nucleotides, the CDR3 is TGTGCCAGCAGCTTGGAGCGGCGGGATGATACGCAGTATTTT.

This chain uses TRBV28 with TRBJ1-5, with TRBD1 identical over 8 bases. J gave up 6 bases and V 5 bases, and 12 bases lay outside the gene matches. This CDR3 comprises 16 residues. Germline CDR1 is MDHEN and CDR2 is SYDVKM. This CDR3 is CASSLPTRQGRQPQHF. The CDR3 DNA is TGTGCCAGCAGTCTGCCCACCCGACAGGGGCGTCAGCCCCAGCATTTT.

The CDR3 here is CASSVTGPETQYF. CDR3 nucleotides: TGTGCCAGTAGTGTGACAGGGCCAGAGACCCAGTACTTC. This chain links TRBV19 with TRBJ2-5, with 7 bases identical to TRBD1. The V gene end was trimmed by 5 bases and the J gene end by 4 bases; junction bases not matched to a gene: 4. Looked up from germline, CDR1 is LNHDA and CDR2 is SQIVND (reference sequence). The CDR3 spans 13 residues.

On this clone itself: A read error may account for a junction end that differs from germline. This chain links TRBV5-1 with TRBJ1-1; TRBD1 matches 8 bases. The CDR3 is 15 residues long. Per the germline V gene, CDR1 is SGHRS and CDR2 is YFSETQ. The CDR3 DNA follows: TGCGCCAGCAGATTGGCAGGGGGCATGAACACTGAAGCTTTCTTT. Translated, it gives CASRLAGGMNTEAFF.

The rearrangement joins TRBV7-2 to TRBJ1-6; a weak D match, TRBD1 (6 bases). CDR3 length: 14 amino acids. Trimming left V 6 bases short and J 7 bases short, with 13 bases between. CDR1 is SGHTA and CDR2 is FQGNSA in the germline V gene. CDR3 region: CASRYRATNSPLHF. The DNA of the CDR3 is TGTGCCAGCAGGTACAGGGCAACCAATTCACCCCTCCACTTT.

The genes are TRBV27 and TRBJ2-5, with 10 positions matching TRBD2. The DNA end lines up better with TRBJ2-7; the J call may be wrong. The germline V gene has CDR1 MNHEY and CDR2 SMNVEV (reference sequence). The CDR3 has 14 amino acids. The CDR3 bases are TGTGCCAGCATGTCACTAGCGGGGAGCTACGAGCAGTACTTC. Translating gives CASMSLAGSYEQYF.

The chain joins TRBV9 to TRBJ2-7, with TRBD2 matching 9 bases. The ends lost 2 bases at V and 4 bases at J; junction bases unmatched: 7. CDR1 SGDLS and CDR2 YYNGEE come from the germline V gene. There are 15 residues in the CDR3. CDR3 DNA sequence: TGTGCCAGCAGCGTGGGGGCGGGAGGGGTATACGAGCAGTACTTC. Its translation: CASSVGAGGVYEQYF.